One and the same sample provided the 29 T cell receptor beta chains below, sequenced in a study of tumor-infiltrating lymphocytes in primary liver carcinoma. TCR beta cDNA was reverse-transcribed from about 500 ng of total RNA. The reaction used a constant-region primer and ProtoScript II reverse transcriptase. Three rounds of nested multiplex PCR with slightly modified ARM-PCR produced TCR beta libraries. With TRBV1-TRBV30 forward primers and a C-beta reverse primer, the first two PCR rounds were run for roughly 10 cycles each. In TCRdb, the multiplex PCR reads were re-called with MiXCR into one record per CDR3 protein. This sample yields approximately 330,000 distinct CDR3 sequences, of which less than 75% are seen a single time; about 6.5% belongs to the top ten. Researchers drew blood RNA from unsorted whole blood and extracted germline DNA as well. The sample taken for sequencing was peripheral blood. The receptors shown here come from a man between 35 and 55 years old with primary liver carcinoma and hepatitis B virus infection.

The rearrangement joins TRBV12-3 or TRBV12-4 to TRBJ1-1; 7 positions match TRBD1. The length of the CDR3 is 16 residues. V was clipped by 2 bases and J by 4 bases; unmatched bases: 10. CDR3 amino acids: CASSLRAGGGSTEAFF. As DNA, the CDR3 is TGTGCCAGCAGTTTAAGGGCAGGGGGTGGGAGCACTGAAGCTTTCTTT.

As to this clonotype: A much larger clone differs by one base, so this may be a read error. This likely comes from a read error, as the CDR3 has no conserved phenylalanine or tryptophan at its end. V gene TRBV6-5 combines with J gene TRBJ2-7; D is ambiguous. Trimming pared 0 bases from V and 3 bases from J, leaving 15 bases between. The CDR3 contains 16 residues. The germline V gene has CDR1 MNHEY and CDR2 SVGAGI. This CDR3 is CASSYSSIRPFYEQYS. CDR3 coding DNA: TGTGCCAGCAGTTACTCGTCCATCAGGCCTTTCTACGAGCAGTACTCC.

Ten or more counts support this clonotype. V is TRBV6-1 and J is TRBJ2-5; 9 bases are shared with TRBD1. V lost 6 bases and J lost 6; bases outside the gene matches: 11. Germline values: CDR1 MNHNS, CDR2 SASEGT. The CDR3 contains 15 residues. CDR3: CASSTYGTGRKTQYF. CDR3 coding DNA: TGTGCCAGCAGCACCTACGGGACAGGGAGAAAGACCCAGTACTTC.

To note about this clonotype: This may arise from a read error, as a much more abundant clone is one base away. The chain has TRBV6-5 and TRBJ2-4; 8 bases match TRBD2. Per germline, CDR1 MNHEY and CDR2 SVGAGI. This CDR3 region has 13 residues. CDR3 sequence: CGSSGGALNIQYF. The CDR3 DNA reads TGTGGCAGCAGCGGGGGCGCGTTAAACATTCAGTACTTC.

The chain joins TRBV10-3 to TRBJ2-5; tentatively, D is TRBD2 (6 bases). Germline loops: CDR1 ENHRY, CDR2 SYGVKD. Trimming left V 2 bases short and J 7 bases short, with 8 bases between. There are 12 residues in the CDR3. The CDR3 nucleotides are TGTGCCATCAGTGAGGTGGGAGGGACCCAGTACTTC. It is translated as CAISEVGGTQYF.

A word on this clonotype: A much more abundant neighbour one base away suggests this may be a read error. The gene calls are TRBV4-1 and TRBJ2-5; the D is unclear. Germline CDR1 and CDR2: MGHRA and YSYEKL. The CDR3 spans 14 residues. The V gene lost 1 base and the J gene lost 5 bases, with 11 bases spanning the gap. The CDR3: CASSQVRTTETQYF. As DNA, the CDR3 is TGCGCCAGCAGCCAAGTGAGGACGACGGAGACCCAGTACTTC.

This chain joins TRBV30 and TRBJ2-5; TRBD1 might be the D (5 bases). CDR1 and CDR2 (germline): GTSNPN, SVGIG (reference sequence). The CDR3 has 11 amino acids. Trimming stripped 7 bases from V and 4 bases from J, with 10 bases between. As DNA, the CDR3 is TGTGCCTTAACAGGTTTAGAGACCCAGTACTTC. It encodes CALTGLETQYF.

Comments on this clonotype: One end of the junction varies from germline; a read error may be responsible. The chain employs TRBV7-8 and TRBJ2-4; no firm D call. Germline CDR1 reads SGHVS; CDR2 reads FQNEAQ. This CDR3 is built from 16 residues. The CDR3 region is CACSPPLRLAKNIQYF. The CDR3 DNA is TGTGCCTGCAGCCCCCCCTTGCGGCTAGCCAAAAACATTCAGTACTTC.

This CDR3 is CASSRGYVGEQFF. For the CDR3, the DNA is TGTGCCAGCAGCCGGGGCTATGTGGGTGAGCAGTTCTTC. This rearrangement joins TRBV11-1 to TRBJ2-1, with D perhaps TRBD1 or TRBD2 (5 bases each). Germline CDR1 SGHAT, CDR2 FQDESV (reference sequence). This CDR3 spans 13 amino acids. The V end was cut by 5 bases, the J end by 9 bases, with 14 bases between. The whole variable domain, remainder taken from reference TRBV11-1 and TRBJ2-1, is EAEVAQSPRYKITEKSQAVAFWCDPISGHATLYWYRQILGQGPELLVQFQDESVVDDSQLPKDRFSAERLKGVDSTLKIQPAELGDSAMYLCASSRGYVGEQFFGPGTRLTVL.

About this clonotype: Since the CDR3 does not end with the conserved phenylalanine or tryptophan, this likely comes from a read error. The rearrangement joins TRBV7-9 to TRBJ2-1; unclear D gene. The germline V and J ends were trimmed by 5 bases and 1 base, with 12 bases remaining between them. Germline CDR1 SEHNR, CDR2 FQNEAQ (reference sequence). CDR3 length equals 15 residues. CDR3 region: CASSEDGRSYNEQFL. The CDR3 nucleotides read TGTGCCAGCAGCGAGGACGGCCGTTCCTACAATGAGCAGTTCCTC.

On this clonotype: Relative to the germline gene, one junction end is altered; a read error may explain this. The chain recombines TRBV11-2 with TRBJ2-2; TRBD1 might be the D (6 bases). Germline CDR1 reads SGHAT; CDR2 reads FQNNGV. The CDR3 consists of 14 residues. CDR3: CASNLDQGTGELFF. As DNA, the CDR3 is TGTGCCAGCAACTTAGATCAGGGGACCGGGGAGCTGTTTTTT.

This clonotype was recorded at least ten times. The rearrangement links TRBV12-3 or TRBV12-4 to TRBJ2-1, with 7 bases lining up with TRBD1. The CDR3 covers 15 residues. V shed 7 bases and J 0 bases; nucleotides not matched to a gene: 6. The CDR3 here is CASTPDRSSYNEQFF. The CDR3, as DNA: TGTGCCAGCACCCCGGACAGGAGCTCCTACAATGAGCAGTTCTTC.

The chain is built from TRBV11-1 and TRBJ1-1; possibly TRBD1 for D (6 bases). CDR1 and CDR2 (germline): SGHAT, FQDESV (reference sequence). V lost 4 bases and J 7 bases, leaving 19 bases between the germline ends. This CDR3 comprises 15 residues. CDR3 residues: CASSSIYGGLSEAFF. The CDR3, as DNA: TGTGCCAGCAGCTCGATTTACGGGGGGCTCAGTGAAGCTTTCTTT.

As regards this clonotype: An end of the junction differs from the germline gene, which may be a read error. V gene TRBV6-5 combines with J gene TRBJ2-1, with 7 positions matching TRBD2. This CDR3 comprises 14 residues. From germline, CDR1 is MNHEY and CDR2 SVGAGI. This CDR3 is CDSVAGTNGTEQFF. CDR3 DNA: TGTGACAGCGTCGCCGGGACTAATGGCACTGAGCAGTTCTTC.

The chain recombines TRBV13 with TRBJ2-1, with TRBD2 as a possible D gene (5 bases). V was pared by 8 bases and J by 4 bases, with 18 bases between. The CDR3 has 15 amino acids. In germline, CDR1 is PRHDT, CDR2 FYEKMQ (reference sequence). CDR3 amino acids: CASGAKGKRYNEQFF. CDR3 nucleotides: TGTGCCAGCGGCGCCAAGGGAAAGCGGTACAATGAGCAGTTCTTC.

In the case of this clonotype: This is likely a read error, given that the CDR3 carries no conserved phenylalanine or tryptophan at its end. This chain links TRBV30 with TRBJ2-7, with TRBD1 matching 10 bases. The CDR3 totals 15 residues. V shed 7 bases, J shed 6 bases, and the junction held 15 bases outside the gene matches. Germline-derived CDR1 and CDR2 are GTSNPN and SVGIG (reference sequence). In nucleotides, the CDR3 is TGTGCCTCGGGGGACAGGGGACTTCCTGCCGGCGAGCAGTACTTA. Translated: CASGDRGLPAGEQYL.

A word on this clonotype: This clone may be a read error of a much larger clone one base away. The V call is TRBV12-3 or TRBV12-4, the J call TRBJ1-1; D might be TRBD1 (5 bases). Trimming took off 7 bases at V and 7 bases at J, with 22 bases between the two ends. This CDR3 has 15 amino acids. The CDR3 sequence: CASTPGTSEQGEAFF. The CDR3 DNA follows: TGTGCCAGCACCCCCGGGACTAGTGAACAAGGTGAAGCTTTCTTT.

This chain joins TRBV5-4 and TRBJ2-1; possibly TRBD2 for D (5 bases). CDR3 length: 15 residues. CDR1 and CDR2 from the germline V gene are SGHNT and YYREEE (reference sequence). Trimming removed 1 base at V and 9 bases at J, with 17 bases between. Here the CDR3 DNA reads TGTGCCAGCAGCTTGAGGAGCATTGGGGAGCCTGAGCAGTTCTTC. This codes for CASSLRSIGEPEQFF.

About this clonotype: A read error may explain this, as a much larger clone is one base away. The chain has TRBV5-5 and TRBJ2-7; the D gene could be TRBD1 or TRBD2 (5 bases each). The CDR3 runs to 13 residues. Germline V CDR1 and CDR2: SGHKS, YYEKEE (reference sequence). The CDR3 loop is CANSLGPGGEQYF. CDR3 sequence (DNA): TGTGCCAACAGCTTGGGACCCGGCGGGGAGCAGTACTTC.

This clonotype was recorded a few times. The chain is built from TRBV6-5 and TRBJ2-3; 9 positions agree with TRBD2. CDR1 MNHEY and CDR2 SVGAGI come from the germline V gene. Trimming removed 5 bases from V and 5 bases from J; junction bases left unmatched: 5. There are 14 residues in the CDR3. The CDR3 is CASSILAGKDTQYF. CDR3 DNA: TGTGCCAGCAGTATACTAGCGGGCAAAGATACGCAGTATTTT.

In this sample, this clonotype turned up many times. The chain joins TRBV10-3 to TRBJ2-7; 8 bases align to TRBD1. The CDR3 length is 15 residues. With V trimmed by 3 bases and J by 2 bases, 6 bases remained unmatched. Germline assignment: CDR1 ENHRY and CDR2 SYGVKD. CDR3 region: CAISDLGQGTYEQYF. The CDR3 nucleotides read TGTGCCATCAGTGACCTCGGACAGGGAACCTACGAGCAGTACTTC.

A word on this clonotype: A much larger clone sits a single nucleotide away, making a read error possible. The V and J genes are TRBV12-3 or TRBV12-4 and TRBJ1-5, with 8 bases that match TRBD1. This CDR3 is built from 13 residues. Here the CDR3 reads CVSSTGDNQPQHF. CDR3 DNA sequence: TGTGTCAGCTCGACAGGGGACAATCAGCCCCAGCATTTT.

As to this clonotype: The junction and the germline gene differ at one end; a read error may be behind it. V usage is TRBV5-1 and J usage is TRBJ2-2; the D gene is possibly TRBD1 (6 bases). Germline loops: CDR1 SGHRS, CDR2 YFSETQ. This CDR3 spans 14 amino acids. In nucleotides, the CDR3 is TGCGTCAGCGGCGTACAGGGGAACACCGGGGAGCTGTTTTTT. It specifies CVSGVQGNTGELFF.

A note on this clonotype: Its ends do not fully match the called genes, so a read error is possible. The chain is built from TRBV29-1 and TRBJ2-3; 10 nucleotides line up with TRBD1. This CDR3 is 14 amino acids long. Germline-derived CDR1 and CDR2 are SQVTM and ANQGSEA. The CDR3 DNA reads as TGCAGCGTTTACGGGACAGGGGCGTCAGATACGCATTATTTT. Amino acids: CSVYGTGASDTHYF.

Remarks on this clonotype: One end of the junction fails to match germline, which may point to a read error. CDR3 nucleotide sequence: TGTGCCAGCAGTTTCTGGGACATCTCAACTAATGAAAAACTGCTTTTC. This codes for CASSFWDISTNEKLLF. This chain uses TRBV28 with TRBJ1-4; D is possibly TRBD1 (6 bases). Germline V CDR1 and CDR2: MDHEN, SYDVKM. The CDR3 spans 16 residues.

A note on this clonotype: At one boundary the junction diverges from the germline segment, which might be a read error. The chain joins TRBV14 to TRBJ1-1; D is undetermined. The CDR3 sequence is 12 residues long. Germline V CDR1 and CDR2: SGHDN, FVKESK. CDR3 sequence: CASSQEKVYAFF. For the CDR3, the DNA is TGTGCCAGCAGTCAAGAGAAAGTGTATGCTTTCTTT.

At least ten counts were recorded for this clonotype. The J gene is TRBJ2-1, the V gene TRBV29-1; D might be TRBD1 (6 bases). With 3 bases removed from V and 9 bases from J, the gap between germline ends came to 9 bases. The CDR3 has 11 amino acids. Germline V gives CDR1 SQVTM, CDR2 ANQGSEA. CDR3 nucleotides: TGCAGCGTTGAGGGGGCCGTTGAGCAGTTCTTC. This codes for CSVEGAVEQFF.

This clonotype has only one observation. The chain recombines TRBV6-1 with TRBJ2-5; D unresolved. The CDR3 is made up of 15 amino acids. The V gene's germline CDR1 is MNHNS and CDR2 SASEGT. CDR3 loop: CTTKEPGRTQETQYF. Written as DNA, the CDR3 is TGTACCACCAAAGAGCCAGGACGGACCCAAGAGACCCAGTACTTC.

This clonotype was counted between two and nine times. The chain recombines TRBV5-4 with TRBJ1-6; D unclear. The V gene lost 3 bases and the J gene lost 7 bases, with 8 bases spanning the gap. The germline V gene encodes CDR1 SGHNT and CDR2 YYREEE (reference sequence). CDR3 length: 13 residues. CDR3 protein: CASSSPGNSPLHF. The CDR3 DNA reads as TGTGCCAGCAGCTCGCCGGGGAATTCACCCCTCCACTTT.